This TCR beta chain was identified during a study of shared clonotypes between healthy human individuals. The CDR3 is 12 residues long. In germline, CDR1 is MNHNS, CDR2 SASEGT. With 0 bases removed from V and 2 bases from J, the gap between germline ends came to 2 bases. Assay: immunoSEQ multiplex PCR; the TCRdb copy retains only in-frame clones and omits some. The sample has around 700,000 clones; 72% are singletons. A word on this clone: Its antigen is unknown. Other DNA sequences in this sample translate to the same CDR3.

General study points: Donors were few, which limited the genetic and exposure-history diversity represented.

V usage is TRBV6-1 and J usage is TRBJ2-7, with D hard to call. The sequenced material came from memory CD4+ T cells sorted from blood. Documented subset: CD45RA-negative fraction. This TCR was recovered from a woman under 40 in good health. The CDR3 DNA reads as TGTGCCAGCAGTGAAGCTCCCTACGAGCAGTACTTC. Protein: CASSEAPYEQYF.